Presented here are 26 T cell receptor beta chains from one specimen sequenced in a study of OX40 agonist ivuxolimab in advanced cancers. Libraries were prepared by immunoSEQ multiplex PCR; TCRdb keeps only in-frame clonotypes and omits some of them. The sample holds about 14,000 clones; around four fifths are singletons and the top ten take 25% to 35%. Here the sequenced sample was CD4+ or CD8+ T cells sorted from blood, taken in a trial of the OX40 agonist ivuxolimab. The receptors were gathered from an adult with an advanced solid tumor such as melanoma, head and neck, liver or kidney cancer.

V is TRBV6-5 and J is TRBJ1-3; no reliable D call. V gave up 11 bases and J gave up 2 bases, with 7 bases separating them. This CDR3 has 11 amino acids. Germline assignment: CDR1 MNHEY and CDR2 SVGAGI. CDR3 protein: CASRAGNTIYF. The CDR3 DNA reads TGTGCCTCACGGGCTGGAAACACCATATATTTT.

Within the sample, this clone is large. V gene TRBV27 combines with J gene TRBJ2-5, with D possibly being TRBD1 (6 bases). Between the trimmed V and J ends, which lost 7 bases and 1 base, there was a span of 13 bases. The CDR3 spans 14 residues. Germline V gene data show CDR1 as MNHEY and CDR2 as SMNVEV (reference sequence). Here the CDR3 DNA reads TGTGCCAGCACCCTCGGGACACCCCAAGAGACCCAGTACTTC. Its translation is CASTLGTPQETQYF.

This clone has only a few counts. V usage is TRBV2 and J usage is TRBJ1-3; the D gene is possibly TRBD1 (6 bases). Trimming removed 6 bases at V and 0 bases at J, with 15 bases between. Germline-derived CDR1 and CDR2 are SNHLY and FYNNEI. CDR3 length: 16 amino acids. CDR3 amino acids: CASRPDSYFSGNTIYF. DNA for the CDR3: TGTGCCAGCAGACCGGACAGTTACTTCTCTGGAAACACCATATATTTT. The entire variable domain, with the rest obtained from reference TRBV2 and TRBJ1-3, is as follows: EPEVTQTPSHQVTQMGQEVILRCVPISNHLYFYWYRQILGQKVEFLVSFYNNEISEKSEIFDDQFSVERPDGSNFTLKIRSTKLEDSAMYFCASRPDSYFSGNTIYFGEGSWLTVV.

This chain links TRBV4-2 with TRBJ1-1, with D unresolved. V was shortened by 1 base and J by 11 bases, with 14 bases between the two germline ends. The CDR3 covers 13 residues. CDR1 and CDR2 (germline): LGHNA, YNFKEQ. The CDR3 region is CASSQVAREGAFF. CDR3 bases: TGTGCCAGCAGCCAAGTGGCTCGAGAGGGTGCTTTCTTT.

This chain uses TRBV27 with TRBJ2-3; D possibly corresponds to TRBD1 (5 bases). Germline values: CDR1 MNHEY, CDR2 SMNVEV (reference sequence). Trimming removed 0 bases at V and 10 bases at J, with 20 bases between. CDR3 length: 16 amino acids. CDR3 amino acids: CASSLSVTVKQVAQYF. The CDR3 nucleotides are TGTGCCAGCAGTTTATCGGTAACCGTCAAACAGGTTGCGCAGTATTTT.

This chain connects TRBV29-1 to TRBJ1-4; D is possibly TRBD1 (6 bases). V dropped 2 bases and J dropped 8 bases, with 15 bases sitting between them. This CDR3 has 14 residues. Germline V CDR1 and CDR2: SQVTM, ANQGSEA. The CDR3 spells CSVETQGSREKLFF. CDR3 nucleotide sequence: TGCAGCGTTGAAACGCAGGGGAGTCGCGAAAAACTGTTTTTT.

Comment on this clone: This likely stems from a read error, as it lies one base from a far larger clone. This CDR3 is also generated by other DNA sequences in the sample. The chain is built from TRBV7-9 and TRBJ2-1; D gene unclear. The germline gives CDR1 SEHNR, CDR2 FQNEAQ (reference sequence). Trimming took 1 base from V and 8 from J, leaving 6 bases between them. The CDR3 runs to 12 residues. Here the CDR3 DNA reads TGTGCCAGCAGCTTAGGTGGGCATGAGCAGTTCTTC. Translating gives CASSLGGHEQFF.

The gene calls are TRBV6-1 and TRBJ2-1; 11 positions agree with TRBD2. This CDR3 is built from 16 residues. J lost 3 bases, V lost 3 bases, and 4 bases had no gene match. Germline V gene data show CDR1 as MNHNS and CDR2 as SASEGT. CDR3 bases: TGTGCCAGCAGTGAGATAGCGGGAGGGAGCTACAATGAGCAGTTCTTC. Protein: CASSEIAGGSYNEQFF.

The V and J genes are TRBV28 and TRBJ1-5; D gene ambiguous. The CDR3 spans 13 residues. Between the trimmed V and J ends, which lost 6 bases and 5 bases, there was a span of 11 bases. Germline assignment: CDR1 MDHEN and CDR2 SYDVKM. In DNA form, the CDR3 reads TGTGCCAGCAGGCCAGAGAGGGATCAGCCCCAGCATTTT. It translates to CASRPERDQPQHF.

The chain employs TRBV30 and TRBJ2-7; 10 positions match TRBD2. This CDR3 contains 13 residues. V lost 4 bases, J lost 3 bases, and 3 bases stayed unmatched. Germline CDR1 reads GTSNPN; CDR2 reads SVGIG (reference sequence). In DNA, the CDR3 is TGTGCCTGGATCCCTAGCGGGAGCTACGAGCAGTACTTC. It translates to CAWIPSGSYEQYF.

This clone was detected once. This CDR3 reads CATSRVVMNTEAFF. The CDR3 DNA is TGTGCCACCAGCAGAGTAGTGATGAACACTGAAGCTTTCTTT. This sequence joins TRBV15 and TRBJ1-1; no clear D. CDR1 and CDR2 from the germline V gene are LNHNV and YYDKDF (reference sequence). The CDR3 extends over 14 amino acids. The V end lost 1 base, the J end lost 0 bases, and 6 bases lay between the germline ends.

V gene TRBV7-6 combines with J gene TRBJ2-3, with TRBD2 as a possible D gene (6 bases). CDR3 length: 14 residues. V dropped 4 bases and J dropped 3 bases, with 11 bases sitting between them. Germline loops: CDR1 SGHVS, CDR2 FNYEAQ. The CDR3 region is CASSWAGRTDTQYF. CDR3 nucleotide sequence: TGTGCCAGCAGCTGGGCGGGGAGGACAGATACGCAGTATTTT.

V is TRBV29-1 and J is TRBJ2-5, with 8 positions matching TRBD2. CDR3 length: 11 amino acids. CDR1 and CDR2 (germline): SQVTM, ANQGSEA. J lost 5 bases, V lost 4 bases, and 0 bases had no gene match. The CDR3 region has the DNA TGCAGCGTTGTAGCGGGGGAGACCCAGTACTTC. Translation gives CSVVAGETQYF.

V gene TRBV6-5 combines with J gene TRBJ2-7; the D gene is possibly TRBD2 (5 bases). The V gene lost 2 bases and the J gene lost 0 bases, with 14 bases spanning the gap. This CDR3 is built from 16 residues. CDR1 and CDR2 (germline): MNHEY, SVGAGI. CDR3 in DNA: TGTGCCAGCAGTTACGTGGCGGGCCAAAGCTCCTACGAGCAGTACTTC. It specifies CASSYVAGQSSYEQYF.

The table lists this clone with a count of one. An end of the junction does not agree with germline; a read error may underlie this. The chain joins TRBV19 to TRBJ2-3; 8 bases match TRBD2. This CDR3 region has 12 residues. Germline V CDR1 and CDR2: LNHDA, SQIVND (reference sequence). The CDR3 DNA reads as TGTGCCAGTAGTATCGGTCTAGCGGGTGTTTCTTTT. Translating gives CASSIGLAGVSF.

The chain is built from TRBV6-5 and TRBJ2-7, with 7 bases that match TRBD2. Losses at the gene ends were 4 bases for V and 5 bases for J; bases not matched to a gene: 14. Germline CDR1 MNHEY, CDR2 SVGAGI. CDR3 length: 16 residues. CDR3 nucleotide sequence: TGTGCCAGCAGTTTAGGGTCGGGGGGAGGGCAAAACGAGCAGTACTTC. It encodes CASSLGSGGGQNEQYF.

The V gene is TRBV19, the J gene TRBJ2-7; 8 bases line up with TRBD1. The germline gives CDR1 LNHDA, CDR2 SQIVND (reference sequence). Losses at the gene ends were 3 bases for V and 0 bases for J; bases not matched to a gene: 4. The CDR3 is 15 residues long. CDR3 sequence: CASSMTGAPSYEQYF. The CDR3 DNA is TGTGCCAGTAGTATGACAGGGGCCCCCTCCTACGAGCAGTACTTC. Combining the CDR3 with reference TRBV19 and TRBJ2-7 gives the whole variable domain DGGITQSPKYLFRKEGQNVTLSCEQNLNHDAMYWYRQDPGQGLRLIYYSQIVNDFQKGDIAEGYSVSREKKESFPLTVTSAQKNPTAFYLCASSMTGAPSYEQYFGPGTRLTVT.

The chain employs TRBV10-3 and TRBJ1-1, with D possibly matching TRBD1 (6 bases). Trimming cost V 0 bases and J 6 bases, with 8 bases left between them. Per germline, CDR1 ENHRY and CDR2 SYGVKD. The CDR3 totals 13 residues. DNA for the CDR3: TGTGCCATCAGTGAGTCGAAGGGGGCTGAAGCTTTCTTT. Its translation: CAISESKGAEAFF.

This sequence joins TRBV4-2 and TRBJ1-1; a possible D gene is TRBD1 (5 bases). Deletions cut 1 base from V and 0 bases from J, with 15 bases between. This CDR3 is 17 amino acids long. Germline CDR1 LGHNA, CDR2 YNFKEQ. CDR3 DNA: TGTGCCAGCAGCCAAGGTCGGCCGGGGGTGTTGAACACTGAAGCTTTCTTT. Translation gives CASSQGRPGVLNTEAFF.

This clone has a handful of counts. The chain carries TRBV5-6 and TRBJ2-7, with D possibly TRBD2 on 5 matching bases. Germline V lookup: CDR1 SGHDT, CDR2 YYEEEE. Trimming removed 6 bases from V and 6 bases from J, with 22 bases in between. CDR3 length: 15 amino acids. The CDR3, as DNA: TGTGCCAGCACCCTTTGGGGTTTCGGGGTGGTCGAGCAGTACTTC. Translating it yields CASTLWGFGVVEQYF.

The chain is built from TRBV5-4 and TRBJ2-7; 7 bases fit TRBD2. This CDR3 contains 13 residues. With 5 bases clipped from V and 2 bases from J, the junction kept 4 bases outside the gene matches. CDR1 and CDR2 (germline): SGHNT, YYREEE (reference sequence). CDR3 bases: TGTGCCAGCAGGGAAGCGGGGACCTACGAGCAGTACTTC. This gives the protein CASREAGTYEQYF.

The chain uses TRBV28 and TRBJ1-2, with TRBD1 identical over 8 bases. This CDR3 is built from 13 residues. The V gene end was trimmed by 2 bases and the J gene end by 8 bases; junction bases not matched to a gene: 4. Germline V gene lookup returns CDR1 MDHEN and CDR2 SYDVKM. CDR3 coding DNA: TGTGCCAGCAGTTTAAGCAGGGGGCTCGGCTACACCTTC. It specifies CASSLSRGLGYTF.

The V gene is TRBV4-1, the J gene TRBJ2-7; no reliable D call. The CDR3 sequence is 14 residues long. Germline V gene sequence: CDR1 MGHRA, CDR2 YSYEKL. The V and J ends lost 1 base and 6 bases respectively, with 13 bases between them. The CDR3 spells CASSQGISGVEQYF. DNA for the CDR3: TGCGCCAGCAGCCAAGGAATATCAGGAGTCGAGCAGTACTTC.

The chain recombines TRBV13 with TRBJ2-7, with D maybe TRBD1 (6 bases). The CDR3 runs to 14 residues. V lost 3 bases, J lost 3 bases, and 12 bases lay in between. CDR1 is PRHDT, CDR2 FYEKMQ, per germline (reference sequence). The CDR3 sequence is CASSLGHRDYEQYF. The CDR3, as DNA: TGTGCCAGCAGCTTGGGCCACAGGGACTACGAGCAGTACTTC.

The V call is TRBV28, the J call TRBJ2-1; D ambiguous. CDR1 MDHEN and CDR2 SYDVKM come from the germline V gene. This CDR3 spans 14 amino acids. Deletions cut 5 bases from V and 3 bases from J, with 11 bases between. The CDR3 here is CASSAAGDYNEQFF. The CDR3 DNA follows: TGTGCCAGCAGTGCGGCTGGGGACTACAATGAGCAGTTCTTC.

By sample fraction, this clone is large. The chain carries TRBV5-6 and TRBJ2-7, with TRBD2 matching 8 bases. There are 15 residues in the CDR3. V gave up 5 bases and J gave up 3 bases; unmatched junction bases: 10. Germline V lookup: CDR1 SGHDT, CDR2 YYEEEE. CDR3 sequence: CASRVISGNFYEQYF. The CDR3 DNA sequence: TGTGCCAGCAGAGTGATTAGCGGGAACTTCTACGAGCAGTACTTC.